A single sample gave rise to the 27 T cell receptor beta chains below, sequenced in a study of Ad26.COV2.S vaccination and SARS-CoV-2 variants. Data came from immunoSEQ multiplex PCR; TCRdb stores just in-frame clones and leaves some out. The table has about 350,000 clones, roughly 94% seen once. This material consisted of peripheral blood, taken after recovery from COVID-19. The origin of the receptors is a human donor who had recovered from COVID-19.

CDR3 residues: CASSYGRGVEQFF. For the CDR3, the DNA is TGTGCCAGCAGTTACGGGCGGGGGGTGGAGCAGTTCTTC. This sequence joins TRBV6-2 or TRBV6-3 and TRBJ2-1; TRBD2 matches 8 bases. This CDR3 comprises 13 residues. Germline loops: CDR1 MNHEY, CDR2 SVGEGT. The V segment lost 2 bases and the J segment 10 bases; nucleotides outside the gene matches: 4.

The chain has TRBV7-2 and TRBJ2-7; TRBD2 agrees at 11 bases. Germline CDR1 reads SGHTA; CDR2 reads FQGNSA. V trimming: 5 bases; J trimming: 5 bases; junction bases outside the gene matches: 8. This CDR3 is built from 15 residues. The CDR3 nucleotides are TGTGCCAGCAGCCAAGAGACTAGCGGGGTCCACGAGCAGTACTTC. It is translated as CASSQETSGVHEQYF.

V and J are TRBV9 and TRBJ2-7, with TRBD2 matching 8 bases. The CDR3 loop spans 14 amino acids. V shed 4 bases, J shed 4 bases, and the junction held 7 bases outside the gene matches. In germline, CDR1 is SGDLS, CDR2 YYNGEE. CDR3 loop: CASSPPGGAYEQYF. CDR3 nucleotides: TGTGCCAGCAGCCCGCCGGGGGGGGCATACGAGCAGTACTTC.

The rearrangement uses TRBV6-4 and TRBJ2-2; TRBD1 aligns across 10 bases. Germline trimming cut 6 bases from V and 6 bases from J; bases unmatched to any gene: 10. CDR1 and CDR2 (germline): MRHNA, SNTAGT. This CDR3 contains 16 residues. The CDR3 nucleotides read TGTGCCAGCAGCCCCGGGACAGGGGAAGGCGCCGGGGAGCTGTTTTTT. This gives the protein CASSPGTGEGAGELFF.

The V and J genes are TRBV6-5 and TRBJ1-5, with D perhaps matching TRBD1 (5 bases). This CDR3 has 15 amino acids. Trimming pared 6 bases from V and 0 bases from J, leaving 12 bases between. The germline V gene has CDR1 MNHEY and CDR2 SVGAGI. CDR3: CASRRQPNSNQPQHF. CDR3 bases: TGTGCCAGCAGAAGACAGCCGAATAGCAATCAGCCCCAGCATTTT.

The V gene is TRBV5-4, the J gene TRBJ1-2; TRBD1 matches at 7 bases. The CDR3 is 14 amino acids. V gave up 3 bases and J gave up 4 bases; unmatched junction bases: 6. In germline, CDR1 is SGHNT, CDR2 YYREEE (reference sequence). CDR3 loop: CASSSPTGSYGYTF. The DNA of the CDR3 is TGTGCCAGCAGCTCTCCGACAGGGTCCTATGGCTACACCTTC.

The chain recombines TRBV10-3 with TRBJ2-5, with unresolved D. Trimming cost V 2 bases and J 4 bases, with 17 bases left between them. This CDR3 spans 16 amino acids. CDR1 and CDR2 (germline): ENHRY, SYGVKD. CDR3 region: CAISEPAATIRETQYF. In DNA form, the CDR3 reads TGTGCCATCAGTGAGCCCGCGGCGACCATAAGAGAGACCCAGTACTTC.

The chain carries TRBV19 and TRBJ1-1; no firm D call. This CDR3 is 13 amino acids long. V lost 8 bases and J 3 bases, leaving 13 bases between the germline ends. Germline CDR1 is LNHDA and CDR2 is SQIVND (reference sequence). CDR3 loop: CASSPGLHTEAFF. Here the CDR3 DNA reads TGTGCCAGTTCCCCTGGGCTGCACACTGAAGCTTTCTTT.

This chain joins TRBV6-1 and TRBJ1-6; 9 bases agree with TRBD1. Germline V gene lookup returns CDR1 MNHNS and CDR2 SASEGT. V was clipped by 2 bases and J by 0 bases; unmatched bases: 8. This CDR3 is 19 amino acids long. CDR3 residues: CASSEHPGQGSSYNSPLHF. CDR3 sequence (DNA): TGTGCCAGCAGTGAACACCCGGGACAGGGAAGCTCCTATAATTCACCCCTCCACTTT.

This sequence joins TRBV6-4 and TRBJ1-6; D possibly corresponds to TRBD1 (6 bases). Deletions cut 3 bases from V and 7 bases from J, with 16 bases between. Per germline, CDR1 MRHNA and CDR2 SNTAGT. The CDR3 is made up of 16 amino acids. DNA for the CDR3: TGTGCCAGCAGTGAAAGGGGGGGACGTTGGAATTCACCCCTCCACTTT. This translates into CASSERGGRWNSPLHF.

V usage is TRBV29-1 and J usage is TRBJ2-7, with 8 positions matching TRBD1. The ends lost 5 bases at V and 1 base at J; junction bases unmatched: 4. The CDR3 loop spans 13 amino acids. Per germline, CDR1 SQVTM and CDR2 ANQGSEA. CDR3 protein: CSVLGQGSYEQYF. The CDR3 bases are TGCAGCGTTCTTGGACAGGGATCCTACGAGCAGTACTTC.

The rearrangement links TRBV9 to TRBJ2-7; either TRBD1 or TRBD2 may fit D (6 bases each). V was clipped by 2 bases and J by 4 bases, with 13 bases between them. Germline V lookup: CDR1 SGDLS, CDR2 YYNGEE. CDR3 length: 14 amino acids. CDR3 coding DNA: TGTGCCAGCAGCGTTGGTGAGGGGGGTTACGAGCAGTACTTC. It translates to CASSVGEGGYEQYF. The full variable domain, rest sourced from reference TRBV9 and TRBJ2-7, is DSGVTQTPKHLITATGQRVTLRCSPRSGDLSVYWYQQSLDQGLQFLIQYYNGEERAKGNILERFSAQQFPDLHSELNLSSLELGDSALYFCASSVGEGGYEQYFGPGTRLTVT.

The V and J genes are TRBV6-2 or TRBV6-3 and TRBJ2-5; TRBD2 might be the D (5 bases). The CDR3 is 13 residues long. Germline CDR1 and CDR2: MNHEY and SVGEGT. V shed 2 bases and J shed 5 bases, with 9 bases lying between them. CDR3 protein: CASSYEGRETQYF. CDR3 bases: TGTGCCAGCAGTTACGAGGGCCGGGAGACCCAGTACTTC.

The rearrangement links TRBV19 to TRBJ1-5; 8 positions match TRBD1. Germline CDR1 reads LNHDA; CDR2 reads SQIVND (reference sequence). J was trimmed by 7 bases and V by 6 bases; bases with no gene match: 8. The CDR3 runs 14 residues. The CDR3 sequence: CASSAGTGGQPQHF. CDR3 bases: TGTGCCAGTAGCGCCGGGACAGGAGGGCAGCCCCAGCATTTT.

The V call is TRBV21-1, the J call TRBJ2-2. TRBV21-1 constitutes a pseudogene. CDR3 length equals 12 residues. The CDR3 region is CASSTAWGELFF. The CDR3 DNA reads TGTGCCAGCAGCACGGCGTGGGGGGAGCTGTTTTTT.

V gene TRBV11-2 combines with J gene TRBJ1-2, with 10 bases lining up with TRBD1. The germline gives CDR1 SGHAT, CDR2 FQNNGV. The J segment lost 8 bases and the V segment lost 6 bases, leaving 6 bases of the junction unmatched. The CDR3 consists of 13 residues. The CDR3 nucleotides read TGTGCCAGCAGTTCGGACAGGGGGATAGGCTACACCTTC. This codes for CASSSDRGIGYTF. Variable domain in full (rest from reference TRBV11-2 and TRBJ1-2): EAGVAQSPRYKIIEKRQSVAFWCNPISGHATLYWYQQILGQGPKLLIQFQNNGVVDDSQLPKDRFSAERLKGVDSTLKIQPAKLEDSAVYLCASSSDRGIGYTFGSGTRLTVV.

V is TRBV7-3 and J is TRBJ1-1, with TRBD1 matching 7 bases. The V and J ends lost 4 bases and 2 bases, in that order; junction bases with no gene match: 4. CDR3 size: 14 residues. Germline CDR1 and CDR2: SGHTA and FQGTGA. As DNA, the CDR3 is TGTGCCAGCAGCTCCCGGGACAGTAACACTGAAGCTTTCTTT. Translation: CASSSRDSNTEAFF.

The gene calls are TRBV4-2 and TRBJ2-6; D assignment may be TRBD1 or TRBD2 (5 bases each). Germline V gene sequence: CDR1 LGHNA, CDR2 YNFKEQ. The CDR3 spans 17 residues. Trimming took 4 bases from V and 1 from J, leaving 14 bases between them. The CDR3 DNA follows: TGTGCCAGCAGCCGGGGACGTGGCGGGTCTGGGGCCAACGTCCTGACTTTC. Translated: CASSRGRGGSGANVLTF.

The chain employs TRBV10-3 and TRBJ2-6; D unresolved. V was cut by 1 base and J by 1 base, with 2 bases left in between. The CDR3 is made up of 14 amino acids. Looked up from germline, CDR1 is ENHRY and CDR2 is SYGVKD. The CDR3 bases are TGTGCCATCAGTGAGTTATCTGGGGCCAACGTCCTGACTTTC. Translation gives CAISELSGANVLTF.

V is TRBV5-1 and J is TRBJ1-2; the D is unclear. The V and J ends lost 4 bases and 1 base respectively, with 14 bases between them. The CDR3 totals 15 residues. Germline lookup yields CDR1 SGHRS and CDR2 YFSETQ. CDR3: CASSIGRTVNYGYTF. The CDR3 coding sequence is TGCGCCAGCAGCATTGGTCGGACCGTTAACTATGGCTACACCTTC.

Worth noting for this clone: Other DNA sequences within the sample encode an identical CDR3. The V and J genes are TRBV5-6 and TRBJ1-2; D uncertain. The CDR3 is 11 residues long. Per the germline V gene, CDR1 is SGHDT and CDR2 is YYEEEE. V was pared by 0 bases and J by 7 bases, with 4 bases between. The CDR3 here is CASSLAGGYTF. CDR3 bases: TGTGCCAGCAGCTTGGCGGGTGGCTACACCTTC.

The chain has TRBV15 and TRBJ1-3; no reliable D call. The CDR3 runs to 16 residues. Germline CDR1 is LNHNV and CDR2 is YYDKDF (reference sequence). Trimming removed 1 base at V and 0 bases at J, with 10 bases between. The CDR3 region is CATSRGRSPSGNTIYF. DNA of the CDR3: TGTGCCACCAGCAGAGGCCGATCCCCCTCTGGAAACACCATATATTTT.

This chain links TRBV29-1 with TRBJ2-7, with D tentatively TRBD1 (6 bases). Germline CDR1 and CDR2: SQVTM and ANQGSEA. This CDR3 is 13 amino acids long. Trimming took off 4 bases at V and 3 bases at J, with 13 bases between the two ends. The CDR3 is CSVVGQLNYEQYF. The CDR3 bases are TGCAGCGTTGTAGGACAGCTGAACTACGAGCAGTACTTC.

The chain joins TRBV6-2 or TRBV6-3 to TRBJ2-4; a possible D gene is TRBD2 (5 bases). The germline V and J ends were trimmed by 4 bases and 0 bases, with 16 bases remaining between them. Germline CDR1 is MNHEY and CDR2 is SVGEGT. CDR3 length equals 17 residues. The CDR3 DNA reads as TGTGCCAGCAGTTCCGGACTCATACTCCTAGCCAAAAACATTCAGTACTTC. This codes for CASSSGLILLAKNIQYF.

The rearrangement uses TRBV27 and TRBJ2-7, with TRBD1 matching over 8 bases. The V gene's germline CDR1 is MNHEY and CDR2 SMNVEV (reference sequence). CDR3 size: 15 residues. Unmatched junction bases numbered 6, after V lost 5 bases and J lost 0 bases. CDR3 amino acids: CASSVRQGSSYEQYF. The CDR3 DNA follows: TGTGCCAGCAGTGTCAGACAGGGGAGCTCCTACGAGCAGTACTTC.

This clone was counted a single time. V is TRBV6-5 and J is TRBJ1-1; the D is unclear. CDR3 length: 15 residues. Trimming removed 6 bases at V and 3 bases at J, with 17 bases between. Germline V gives CDR1 MNHEY, CDR2 SVGAGI. CDR3: CASRTLRNSYTEAFF. CDR3 DNA: TGTGCCAGCAGGACCTTAAGGAACAGTTACACTGAAGCTTTCTTT.

Only one count was recorded for this clone. The V call is TRBV12-3 or TRBV12-4, the J call TRBJ1-1, with D uncertain. The CDR3 covers 12 residues. Trimming shortened V by 7 bases and J by 4 bases, and 10 bases separated the two germline ends. Here the CDR3 DNA reads TGTGCCAGCACTCGGTGGGGCACTGAAGCTTTCTTT. This gives the protein CASTRWGTEAFF.